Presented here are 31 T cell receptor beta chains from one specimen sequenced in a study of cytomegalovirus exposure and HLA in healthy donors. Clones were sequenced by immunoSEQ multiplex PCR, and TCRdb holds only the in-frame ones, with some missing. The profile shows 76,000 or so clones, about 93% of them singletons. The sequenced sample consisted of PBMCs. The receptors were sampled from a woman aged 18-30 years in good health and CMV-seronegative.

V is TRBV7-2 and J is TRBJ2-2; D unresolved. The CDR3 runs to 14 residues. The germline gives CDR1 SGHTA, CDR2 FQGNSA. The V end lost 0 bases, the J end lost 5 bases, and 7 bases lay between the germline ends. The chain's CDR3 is CASSLAVYTGELFF. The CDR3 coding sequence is TGTGCCAGCAGCTTAGCCGTGTATACCGGGGAGCTGTTTTTT. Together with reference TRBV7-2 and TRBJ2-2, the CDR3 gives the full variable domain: GAGVSQSPSNKVTEKGKDVELRCDPISGHTALYWYRQSLGQGLEFLIYFQGNSAPDKSGLPSDRFSAERTGGSVSTLTIQRTQQEDSAVYLCASSLAVYTGELFFGEGSRLTVL.

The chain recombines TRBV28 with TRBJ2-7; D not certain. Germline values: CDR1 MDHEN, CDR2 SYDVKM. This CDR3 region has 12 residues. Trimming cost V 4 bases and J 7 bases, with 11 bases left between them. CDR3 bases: TGTGCCAGCAGTTCTCAGCTGGAGGAGCAGTACTTC. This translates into CASSSQLEEQYF.

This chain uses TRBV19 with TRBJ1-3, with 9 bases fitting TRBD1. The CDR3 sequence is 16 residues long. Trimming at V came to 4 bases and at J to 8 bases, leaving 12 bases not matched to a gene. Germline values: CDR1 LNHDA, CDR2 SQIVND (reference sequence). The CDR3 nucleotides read TGTGCCAGTAGTACGCCTTCGGGGACAGGGTCGGACACCATATATTTT. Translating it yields CASSTPSGTGSDTIYF.

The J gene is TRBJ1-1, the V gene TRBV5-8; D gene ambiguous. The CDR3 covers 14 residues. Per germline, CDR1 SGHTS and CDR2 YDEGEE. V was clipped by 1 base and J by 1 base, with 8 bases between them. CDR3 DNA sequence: TGTGCCAGCAGCTTGCGACACCAGAACACTGAAGCTTTCTTT. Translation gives CASSLRHQNTEAFF.

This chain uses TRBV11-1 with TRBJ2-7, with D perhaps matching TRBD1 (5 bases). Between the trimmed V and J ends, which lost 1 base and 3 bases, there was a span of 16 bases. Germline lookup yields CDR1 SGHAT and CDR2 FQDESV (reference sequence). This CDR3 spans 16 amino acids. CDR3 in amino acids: CASSLDTGGRGYEQYF. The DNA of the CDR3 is TGTGCCAGCAGCTTAGACACAGGCGGAAGGGGCTACGAGCAGTACTTC. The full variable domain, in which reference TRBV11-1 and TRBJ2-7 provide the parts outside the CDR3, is EAEVAQSPRYKITEKSQAVAFWCDPISGHATLYWYRQILGQGPELLVQFQDESVVDDSQLPKDRFSAERLKGVDSTLKIQPAELGDSAMYLCASSLDTGGRGYEQYFGPGTRLTVT.

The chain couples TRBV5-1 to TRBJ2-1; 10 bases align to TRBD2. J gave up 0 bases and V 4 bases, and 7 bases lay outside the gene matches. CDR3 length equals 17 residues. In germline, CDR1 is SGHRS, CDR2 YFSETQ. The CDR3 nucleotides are TGCGCCAGCAGCCCCAGCGGGAGGGTGAGCTCCTACAATGAGCAGTTCTTC. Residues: CASSPSGRVSSYNEQFF.

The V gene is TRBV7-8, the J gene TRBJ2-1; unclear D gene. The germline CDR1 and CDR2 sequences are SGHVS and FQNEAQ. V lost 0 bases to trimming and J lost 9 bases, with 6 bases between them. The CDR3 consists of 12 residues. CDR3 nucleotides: TGTGCCAGCAGCTTAGCGAGTCGTGAGCAGTTCTTC. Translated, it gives CASSLASREQFF.

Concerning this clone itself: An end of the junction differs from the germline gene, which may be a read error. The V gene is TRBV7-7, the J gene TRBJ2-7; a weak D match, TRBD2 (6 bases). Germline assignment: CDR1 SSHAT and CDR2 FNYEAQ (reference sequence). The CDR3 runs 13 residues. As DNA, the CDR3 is TGTGCTAGCAGCTTAGCGGTGGAGTACGAGCAGTACTTC. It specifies CASSLAVEYEQYF.

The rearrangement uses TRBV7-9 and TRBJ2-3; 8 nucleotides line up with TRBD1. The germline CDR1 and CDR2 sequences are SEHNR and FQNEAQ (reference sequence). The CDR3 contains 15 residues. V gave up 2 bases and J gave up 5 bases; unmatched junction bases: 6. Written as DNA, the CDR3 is TGTGCCAGCAGCTTATGGCAGGGGGCGGGAGATACGCAGTATTTT. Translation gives CASSLWQGAGDTQYF.

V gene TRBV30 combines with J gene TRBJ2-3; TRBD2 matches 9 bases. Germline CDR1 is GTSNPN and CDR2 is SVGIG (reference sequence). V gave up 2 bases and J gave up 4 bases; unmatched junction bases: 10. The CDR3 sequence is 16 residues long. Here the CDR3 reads CAWSFTGGGAADTQYF. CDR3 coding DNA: TGTGCCTGGAGTTTCACCGGCGGGGGGGCCGCAGATACGCAGTATTTT.

The CDR3 reads CASSLDGGSAGELFF. Written as DNA, the CDR3 is TGTGCCAGCAGCTTAGACGGGGGATCTGCCGGGGAGCTGTTTTTT. V gene TRBV11-1 combines with J gene TRBJ2-2, with TRBD2 as a possible D gene (6 bases). V was cut by 1 base and J by 6 bases, with 12 bases left in between. The CDR3 sequence is 15 residues long. Germline lookup yields CDR1 SGHAT and CDR2 FQDESV (reference sequence).

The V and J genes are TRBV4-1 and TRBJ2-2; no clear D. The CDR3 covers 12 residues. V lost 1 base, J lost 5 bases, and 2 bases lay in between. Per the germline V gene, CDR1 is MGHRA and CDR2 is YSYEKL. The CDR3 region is CASSQATGELFF. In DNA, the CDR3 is TGCGCCAGCAGCCAAGCAACCGGGGAGCTGTTTTTT.

CDR3 DNA sequence: TGTGCCTGGAGTGTAGGAATAAGGGGCACTGAAGCTTTCTTT. It encodes CAWSVGIRGTEAFF. J is TRBJ1-1 and V is TRBV30; tentative D call: TRBD1 (5 bases). The CDR3 sequence is 14 residues long. Germline CDR1 reads GTSNPN; CDR2 reads SVGIG (reference sequence). V lost 0 bases, J lost 4 bases, and 12 bases lay in between. Looking up the rest from reference TRBV30 and TRBJ1-1 gives the full variable domain: SQTIHQWPATLVQPVGSPLSLECTVEGTSNPNLYWYRQAAGRGLQLLFYSVGIGQISSEVPQNLSASRPQDRQFILSSKKLLLSDSGFYLCAWSVGIRGTEAFFGQGTRLTVV.

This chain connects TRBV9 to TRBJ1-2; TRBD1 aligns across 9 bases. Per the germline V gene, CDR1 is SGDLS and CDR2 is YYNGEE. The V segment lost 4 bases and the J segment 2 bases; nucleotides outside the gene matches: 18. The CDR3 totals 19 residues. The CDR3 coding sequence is TGTGCCAGCAGCCCACATGTTGGGACAGGGATTTCCTCGAACTATGGCTACACCTTC. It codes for CASSPHVGTGISSNYGYTF.

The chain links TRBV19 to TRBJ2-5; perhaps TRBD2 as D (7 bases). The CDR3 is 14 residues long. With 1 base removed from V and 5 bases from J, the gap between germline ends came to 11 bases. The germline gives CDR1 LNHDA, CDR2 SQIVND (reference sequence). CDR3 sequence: CASSIVGGLETQYF. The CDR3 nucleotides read TGTGCCAGTAGTATAGTCGGGGGGCTCGAGACCCAGTACTTC.

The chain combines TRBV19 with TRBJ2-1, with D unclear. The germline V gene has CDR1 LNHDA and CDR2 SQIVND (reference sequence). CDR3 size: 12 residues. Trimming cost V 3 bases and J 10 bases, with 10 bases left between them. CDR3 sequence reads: CASSIFAREQFF. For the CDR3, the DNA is TGTGCCAGTAGTATCTTTGCCAGGGAGCAGTTCTTC. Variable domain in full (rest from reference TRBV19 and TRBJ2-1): DGGITQSPKYLFRKEGQNVTLSCEQNLNHDAMYWYRQDPGQGLRLIYYSQIVNDFQKGDIAEGYSVSREKKESFPLTVTSAQKNPTAFYLCASSIFAREQFFGPGTRLTVL.

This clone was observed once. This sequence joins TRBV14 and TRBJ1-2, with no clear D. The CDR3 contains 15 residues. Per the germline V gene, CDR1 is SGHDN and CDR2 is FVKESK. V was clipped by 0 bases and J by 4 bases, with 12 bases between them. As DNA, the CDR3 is TGTGCCAGCAGCCAAGATTTTTCGGGATTCTATGGCTACACCTTC. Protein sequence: CASSQDFSGFYGYTF.

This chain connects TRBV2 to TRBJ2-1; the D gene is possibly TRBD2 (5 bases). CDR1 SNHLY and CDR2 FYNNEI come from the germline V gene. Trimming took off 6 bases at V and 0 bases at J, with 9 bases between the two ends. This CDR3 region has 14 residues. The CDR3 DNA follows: TGTGCCAGCAGCCTAGGGAGCTCCTACAATGAGCAGTTCTTC. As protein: CASSLGSSYNEQFF.

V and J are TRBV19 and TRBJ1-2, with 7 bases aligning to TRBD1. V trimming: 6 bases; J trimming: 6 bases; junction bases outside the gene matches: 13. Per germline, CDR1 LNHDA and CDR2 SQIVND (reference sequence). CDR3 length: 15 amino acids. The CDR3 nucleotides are TGTGCCAGTAGGCCCGATGAGCGACAGGGTCATGGCTACACCTTC. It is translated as CASRPDERQGHGYTF.

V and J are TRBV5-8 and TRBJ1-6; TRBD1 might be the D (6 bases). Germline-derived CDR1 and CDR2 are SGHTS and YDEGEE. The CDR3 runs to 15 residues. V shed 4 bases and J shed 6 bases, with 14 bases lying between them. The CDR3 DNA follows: TGTGCCAGCAGCCTCCCTAGGGGGGGTAATTCACCCCTCCACTTT. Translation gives CASSLPRGGNSPLHF.

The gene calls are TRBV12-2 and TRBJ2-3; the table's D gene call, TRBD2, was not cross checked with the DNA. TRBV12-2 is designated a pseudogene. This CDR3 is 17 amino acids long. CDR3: CASRLAGSLRGTDTQYF. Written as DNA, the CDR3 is TGTGCAAGTCGCTTGGCGGGTAGCCTGAGGGGCACAGATACGCAGTATTTT.

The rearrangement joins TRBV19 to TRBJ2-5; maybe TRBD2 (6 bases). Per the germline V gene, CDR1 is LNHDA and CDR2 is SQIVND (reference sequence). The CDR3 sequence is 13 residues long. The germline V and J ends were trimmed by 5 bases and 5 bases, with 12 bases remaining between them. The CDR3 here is CASSYRLVETQYF. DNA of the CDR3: TGTGCCAGTAGTTACAGACTAGTTGAGACCCAGTACTTC.

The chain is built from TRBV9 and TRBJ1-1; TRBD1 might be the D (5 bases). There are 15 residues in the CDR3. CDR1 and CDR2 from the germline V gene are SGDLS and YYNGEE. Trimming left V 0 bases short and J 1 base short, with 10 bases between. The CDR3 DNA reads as TGTGCCAGCAGCGTAGCCCCGACAGCGAACACTGAAGCTTTCTTT. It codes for CASSVAPTANTEAFF.

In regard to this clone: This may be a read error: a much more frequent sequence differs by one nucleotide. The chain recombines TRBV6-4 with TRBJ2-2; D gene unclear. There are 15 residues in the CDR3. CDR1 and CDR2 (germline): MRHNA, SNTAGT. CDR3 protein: CANSDTTGDTGELFF. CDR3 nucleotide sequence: TGTGCCAACAGTGACACTACGGGTGACACCGGGGAGCTGTTTTTT.

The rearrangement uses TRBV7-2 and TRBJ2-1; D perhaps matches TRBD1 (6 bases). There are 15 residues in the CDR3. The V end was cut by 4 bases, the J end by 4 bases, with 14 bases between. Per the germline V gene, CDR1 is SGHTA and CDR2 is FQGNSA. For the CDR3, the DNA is TGTGCCAGCAGCTCTCAACTGACAGGATACAATGAGCAGTTCTTC. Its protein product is CASSSQLTGYNEQFF.

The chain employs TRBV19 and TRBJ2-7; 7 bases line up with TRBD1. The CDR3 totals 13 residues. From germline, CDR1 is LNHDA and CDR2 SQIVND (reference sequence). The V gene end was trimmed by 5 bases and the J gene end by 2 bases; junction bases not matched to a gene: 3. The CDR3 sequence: CASSVDRAYEQYF. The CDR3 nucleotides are TGTGCCAGTAGTGTTGACAGGGCCTACGAGCAGTACTTC.

The CDR3 DNA sequence: TGTGCCAGCAGTGATATGGCAGGGGGAAACACTGAAGCTTTCTTT. Translation: CASSDMAGGNTEAFF. The genes are TRBV2 and TRBJ1-1, with 7 bases aligning to TRBD1. CDR3 length: 15 residues. Germline lookup yields CDR1 SNHLY and CDR2 FYNNEI. The V gene end was trimmed by 3 bases and the J gene end by 2 bases; junction bases not matched to a gene: 6.

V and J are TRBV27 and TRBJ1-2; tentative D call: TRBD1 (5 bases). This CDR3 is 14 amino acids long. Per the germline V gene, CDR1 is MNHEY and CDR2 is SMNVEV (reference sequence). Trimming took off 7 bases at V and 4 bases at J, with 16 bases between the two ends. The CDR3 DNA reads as TGTGCCAGCAATCGTGCGGGGGTTGGCTATGGCTACACCTTC. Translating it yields CASNRAGVGYGYTF.

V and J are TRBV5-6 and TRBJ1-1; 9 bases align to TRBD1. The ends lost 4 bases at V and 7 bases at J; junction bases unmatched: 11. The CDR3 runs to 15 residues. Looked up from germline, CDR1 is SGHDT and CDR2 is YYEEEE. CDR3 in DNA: TGTGCCAGCAGCGCGCTGACAGGGGGTAAGTTTGAAGCTTTCTTT. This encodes CASSALTGGKFEAFF.

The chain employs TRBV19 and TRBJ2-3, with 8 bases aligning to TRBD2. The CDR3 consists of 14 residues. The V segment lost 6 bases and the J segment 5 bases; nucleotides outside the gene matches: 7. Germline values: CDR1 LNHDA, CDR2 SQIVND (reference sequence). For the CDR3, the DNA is TGTGCCAGTAGAGAGCGGGGGAGAGTAGATACGCAGTATTTT. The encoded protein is CASRERGRVDTQYF.

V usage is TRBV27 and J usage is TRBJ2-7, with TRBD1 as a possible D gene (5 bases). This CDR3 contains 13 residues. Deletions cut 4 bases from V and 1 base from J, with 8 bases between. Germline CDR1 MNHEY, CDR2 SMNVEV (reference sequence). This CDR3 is CASSWGSSYEQYF. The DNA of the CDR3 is TGTGCCAGCAGTTGGGGCAGTTCCTACGAGCAGTACTTC.